Shown below are 6 T cell receptor beta chains from a single sample sequenced in a study of blood T cell repertoires in COVID-19. Sequenced by immunoSEQ multiplex PCR; TCRdb stores in-frame clones only, minus some. Among 20,000 to 30,000 clones listed, around nine tenths were seen once. Sequencing used peripheral blood. Receptors originate from a man aged 50 to 60 with active COVID-19.

This chain uses TRBV6-5 with TRBJ1-1; perhaps TRBD1 as D (5 bases). The V gene lost 2 bases and the J gene lost 11 bases, with 15 bases spanning the gap. Germline assignment: CDR1 MNHEY and CDR2 SVGAGI. CDR3 length: 13 residues. CDR3 nucleotides: TGTGCCAGCAGTTACGGGGCTGGGCGAATGGCTTTCTTT. Translation: CASSYGAGRMAFF.

The CDR3 loop reads CAIRHSVQETQYF. The CDR3 DNA reads as TGTGCCATCCGTCACAGTGTCCAAGAGACCCAGTACTTC. This sequence joins TRBV10-3 and TRBJ2-5; no firm D call. The CDR3 runs to 13 residues. Trimming pared 8 bases from V and 1 base from J, leaving 11 bases between. Germline CDR1 is ENHRY and CDR2 is SYGVKD.

The chain uses TRBV6-6 and TRBJ1-6, with no clear D. There are 16 residues in the CDR3. Germline-derived CDR1 and CDR2 are MNHNY and SVGAGI (reference sequence). The V gene lost 8 bases and the J gene lost 0 bases, with 14 bases spanning the gap. CDR3 DNA sequence: TGTGCCAGCCGGATCAGCGCTAGCTCCTATAATTCACCCCTCCACTTT. Its translation: CASRISASSYNSPLHF.

The chain links TRBV6-5 to TRBJ2-5; 7 positions agree with TRBD2. There are 15 residues in the CDR3. Trimming removed 6 bases from V and 0 bases from J; junction bases left unmatched: 7. Germline V gene data show CDR1 as MNHEY and CDR2 as SVGAGI. As DNA, the CDR3 is TGTGCCAGCAGCCCGCGGGGGAGATACCAAGAGACCCAGTACTTC. It yields the protein CASSPRGRYQETQYF.

This CDR3 reads CASRPTGEWGEQFF. The CDR3 region has the DNA TGTGCCAGCAGACCTACAGGGGAATGGGGTGAGCAGTTCTTC. This rearrangement joins TRBV3-1 (or the pseudogene TRBV3-2) to TRBJ2-1; 7 bases align to TRBD1. V gave up 6 bases and J gave up 9 bases; unmatched junction bases: 11. The germline V gene has CDR1 LGHDT and CDR2 YNNKEL (reference sequence). The length of the CDR3 is 14 residues.

The genes are TRBV12-5 and TRBJ1-1; 8 nucleotides line up with TRBD1. CDR3 size: 14 residues. Trimming cost V 5 bases and J 11 bases; bases outside gene matches: 13. Germline assignment: CDR1 LGHNT and CDR2 FRNRAP. In DNA, the CDR3 is TGTGCTAGTGGTCCTCCGATTGGACAGGGAAAGGCTTTCTTT. It translates to CASGPPIGQGKAFF.